The clone carrying this TCR beta chain was picked up many times. Its target is not known. This sample was included in a study of T-cell memory formation after mild COVID-19. Points from the study as a whole: Pre-infection memory carried some responding clones, suggesting that cross-reactive memory joined. In second-wave clones peaking day 37, SARS-CoV-2 specificity remained unconfirmed.

Trimming cost V 0 bases and J 5 bases, with 14 bases left between them. The germline V gene has CDR1 SQVTM and CDR2 ANQGSEA. The CDR3 totals 15 residues. TCRdb fed the 5' RACE reads into MiXCR, producing one record per CDR3 protein. The sample lists tens of thousands of distinct CDR3 sequences, around 13% occurring once. This chain uses TRBV29-1 with TRBJ2-1, with D possibly TRBD2 on 5 matching bases. The sequencing sample was made of PBMCs or a T cell subset sorted from them (not recorded which). The clonotype was recovered from an adult woman who had mild COVID-19 (a few samples of this study predate the infection). Cell type and time point are not known. The CDR3 reads CSVEEAQEENNEQFF. CDR3 sequence (DNA): TGCAGCGTTGAAGAGGCGCAGGAGGAAAACAATGAGCAGTTCTTC.